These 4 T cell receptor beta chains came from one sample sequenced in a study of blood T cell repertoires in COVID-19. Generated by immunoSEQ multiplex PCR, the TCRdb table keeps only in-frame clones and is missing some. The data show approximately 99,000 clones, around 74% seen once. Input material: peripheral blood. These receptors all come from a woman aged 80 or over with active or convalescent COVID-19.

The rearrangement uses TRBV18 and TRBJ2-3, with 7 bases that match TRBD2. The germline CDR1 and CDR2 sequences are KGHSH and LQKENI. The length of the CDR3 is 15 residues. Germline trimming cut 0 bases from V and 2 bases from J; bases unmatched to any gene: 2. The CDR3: CASSPPAGFTDTQYF. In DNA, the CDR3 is TGTGCCAGCTCACCACCAGCGGGGTTCACAGATACGCAGTATTTT.

In DNA form, the CDR3 reads TGTGCCAGCAGCAGGGACAGCACGAACACCGGGGAGCTGTTTTTT. It is translated as CASSRDSTNTGELFF. This chain connects TRBV7-6 to TRBJ2-2; 7 nucleotides line up with TRBD1. V trimming: 5 bases; J trimming: 0 bases; junction bases outside the gene matches: 3. CDR1 is SGHVS, CDR2 FNYEAQ, per germline. This CDR3 contains 15 residues.

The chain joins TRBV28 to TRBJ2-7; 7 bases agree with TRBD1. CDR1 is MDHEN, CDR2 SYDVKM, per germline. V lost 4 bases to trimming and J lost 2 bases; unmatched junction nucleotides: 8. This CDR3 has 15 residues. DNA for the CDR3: TGTGCCAGCAGTTCGCCCGTAGACAGGGCCTACGAGCAGTACTTC. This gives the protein CASSSPVDRAYEQYF.

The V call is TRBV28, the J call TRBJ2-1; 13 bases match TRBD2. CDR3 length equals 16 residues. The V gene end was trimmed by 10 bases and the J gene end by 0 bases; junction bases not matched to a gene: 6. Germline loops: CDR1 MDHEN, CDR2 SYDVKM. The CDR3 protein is CATFRLAGGSYNEQFF. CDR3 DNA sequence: TGTGCCACCTTTAGACTAGCGGGGGGCTCCTACAATGAGCAGTTCTTC.